What follows are 24 T cell receptor beta chains derived from one specimen sequenced in a study of cytomegalovirus exposure and HLA in healthy donors. In the PCR, 60 Vbeta and 13 Jbeta primers were used. Only in-frame clones appear in the TCRdb table, and some are missing; sequencing was by immunoSEQ multiplex PCR. In all, the sample yields approximately 80,000 clones. The sequenced sample consisted of PBMCs. The receptors were sampled from a young man in good health and CMV-seropositive.

V usage is TRBV7-9 and J usage is TRBJ2-7; 9 bases match TRBD2. Germline V gene sequence: CDR1 SEHNR, CDR2 FQNEAQ (reference sequence). Trimming removed 3 bases from V and 2 bases from J; junction bases left unmatched: 5. This CDR3 spans 15 amino acids. CDR3 loop: CASSFLLAGAYEQYF. The CDR3 coding sequence is TGTGCCAGCAGCTTTTTATTAGCGGGGGCCTACGAGCAGTACTTC.

The rearrangement uses TRBV19 and TRBJ1-2, with a tentative D call TRBD1 (6 bases). The CDR3 runs 14 residues. Germline lookup yields CDR1 LNHDA and CDR2 SQIVND (reference sequence). V was pared by 5 bases and J by 4 bases, with 14 bases between. The DNA of the CDR3 is TGTGCCAGTAGTCGCCAACAGGGCGCCTATGGCTACACCTTC. Residues: CASSRQQGAYGYTF.

The V call is TRBV7-6, the J call TRBJ2-3, with a possible D match to TRBD2 (7 bases). CDR3 length: 16 residues. The V end lost 4 bases, the J end lost 0 bases, and 14 bases lay between the germline ends. Germline values: CDR1 SGHVS, CDR2 FNYEAQ. The CDR3, as DNA: TGTGCCAGCAGCTCGGGGGGCGTACTTAGCACAGATACGCAGTATTTT. Its translation is CASSSGGVLSTDTQYF.

V usage is TRBV7-9 and J usage is TRBJ2-7; possibly TRBD1 for D (6 bases). V lost 5 bases and J lost 4, with 18 bases in between. Per the germline V gene, CDR1 is SEHNR and CDR2 is FQNEAQ (reference sequence). CDR3 length: 15 residues. The CDR3 coding sequence is TGTGCCAGCAGCCCCACAGGGCTTTCTACGTACGAGCAGTACTTC. The encoded protein is CASSPTGLSTYEQYF.

The chain couples TRBV28 to TRBJ1-5, with 10 bases that match TRBD1. The germline gives CDR1 MDHEN, CDR2 SYDVKM. The V segment lost 4 bases and the J segment 5 bases; nucleotides outside the gene matches: 2. CDR3 length equals 14 residues. The CDR3 loop reads CASSSGQGYQPQHF. The CDR3 coding sequence is TGTGCCAGCAGTTCGGGACAGGGGTATCAGCCCCAGCATTTT.

In DNA, the CDR3 is TGTGCCAGCTCACCCTCAGGGGACTACGAGCAGTACTTC. As protein: CASSPSGDYEQYF. The chain has TRBV18 and TRBJ2-5; weak D call: TRBD1 (6 bases). The last part of the DNA fits TRBJ2-7 better; the J call may be wrong. Germline loops: CDR1 KGHSH, CDR2 LQKENI. CDR3 size: 13 residues.

This chain uses TRBV19 with TRBJ1-1; D unresolved. Looked up from germline, CDR1 is LNHDA and CDR2 is SQIVND (reference sequence). V dropped 3 bases and J dropped 9 bases, with 20 bases sitting between them. The CDR3 runs 15 residues. In DNA form, the CDR3 reads TGTGCCAGTAGTATGGGAGACCTTACTACAAGGCAAGCTTTCTTT. Amino acid sequence: CASSMGDLTTRQAFF.

J is TRBJ2-7 and V is TRBV9; 7 bases align to TRBD2. Trimming at V came to 2 bases and at J to 2 bases, leaving 4 bases not matched to a gene. The length of the CDR3 is 14 residues. Germline V gene data show CDR1 as SGDLS and CDR2 as YYNGEE. CDR3 sequence: CASSVGGLAYEQYF. CDR3 bases: TGTGCCAGCAGCGTGGGAGGGCTGGCCTACGAGCAGTACTTC. Using reference TRBV9 and TRBJ2-7 for the parts outside the CDR3, the full variable domain is DSGVTQTPKHLITATGQRVTLRCSPRSGDLSVYWYQQSLDQGLQFLIQYYNGEERAKGNILERFSAQQFPDLHSELNLSSLELGDSALYFCASSVGGLAYEQYFGPGTRLTVT.

The chain carries TRBV5-5 and TRBJ1-4, with D possibly matching TRBD1 (6 bases). V lost 1 base and J 6 bases, leaving 13 bases between the germline ends. The CDR3 is 15 residues long. CDR1 is SGHKS and CDR2 is YYEKEE in the germline V gene (reference sequence). CDR3 sequence reads: CASSLQGRGDEKLFF. The CDR3 nucleotides are TGTGCCAGCAGCTTGCAGGGGCGAGGGGATGAAAAACTGTTTTTT. The full variable domain, with the rest looked up from reference TRBV5-5 and TRBJ1-4, is DAGVTQSPTHLIKTRGQQVTLRCSPISGHKSVSWYQQVLGQGPQFIFQYYEKEERGRGNFPDRFSARQFPNYSSELNVNALLLGDSALYLCASSLQGRGDEKLFFGSGTQLSVL.

The V gene is TRBV2, the J gene TRBJ2-1; 9 bases line up with TRBD1. The V and J ends lost 7 bases and 4 bases, in that order; junction bases with no gene match: 8. Germline CDR1 SNHLY, CDR2 FYNNEI. This CDR3 spans 15 amino acids. CDR3 nucleotide sequence: TGTGCCAGCACCAGAAGGGGACAGGGTTACAATGAGCAGTTCTTC. It codes for CASTRRGQGYNEQFF.

This chain links TRBV27 with TRBJ2-1; D may be TRBD1 (5 bases). The CDR3 is 15 residues long. Trimming stripped 5 bases from V and 4 bases from J, with 15 bases between. The germline V gene has CDR1 MNHEY and CDR2 SMNVEV (reference sequence). CDR3 nucleotides: TGTGCCAGCAGTATACAGGTTAACCTTTACAATGAGCAGTTCTTC. It encodes CASSIQVNLYNEQFF.

The chain joins TRBV7-6 to TRBJ1-5, with 7 bases lining up with TRBD1. V shed 1 base and J 0 bases; nucleotides not matched to a gene: 6. Germline-derived CDR1 and CDR2 are SGHVS and FNYEAQ. The CDR3 covers 17 residues. The CDR3 loop reads CASSLGSTGDSNQPQHF. CDR3 DNA sequence: TGTGCCAGCAGCTTAGGGTCAACAGGGGATAGCAATCAGCCCCAGCATTTT.

J is TRBJ2-1 and V is TRBV13; no definite D call. Germline CDR1 PRHDT, CDR2 FYEKMQ (reference sequence). The ends were cut back, 2 bases at V and 5 bases at J, with 19 bases in the middle. This CDR3 spans 17 amino acids. CDR3 in DNA: TGTGCCAGCAGCTTACAAACTGAGATCGCGCTAAACAATGAGCAGTTCTTC. Translated, it gives CASSLQTEIALNNEQFF.

The V and J genes are TRBV4-1 and TRBJ1-4; D unresolved. The V and J ends lost 4 bases and 2 bases respectively, with 11 bases between them. This CDR3 is 15 amino acids long. Germline CDR1 and CDR2: MGHRA and YSYEKL. CDR3 loop: CASSRRVETNEKLFF. The CDR3 coding sequence is TGCGCCAGCAGCCGCCGGGTAGAGACTAATGAAAAACTGTTTTTT.

The rearrangement joins TRBV19 to TRBJ2-7, with 9 bases fitting TRBD2. The CDR3 consists of 14 residues. V lost 4 bases to trimming and J lost 2 bases; unmatched junction nucleotides: 3. Germline V gene data show CDR1 as LNHDA and CDR2 as SQIVND (reference sequence). CDR3 DNA sequence: TGTGCCAGTAGTAGGACTAGCGCCACCTACGAGCAGTACTTC. It yields the protein CASSRTSATYEQYF. Variable domain in full (rest from reference TRBV19 and TRBJ2-7): DGGITQSPKYLFRKEGQNVTLSCEQNLNHDAMYWYRQDPGQGLRLIYYSQIVNDFQKGDIAEGYSVSREKKESFPLTVTSAQKNPTAFYLCASSRTSATYEQYFGPGTRLTVT.

In DNA, the CDR3 is TGTGCCAGCAGTGAAGGGCTAGATCCCTACGAGCAGTACTTC. Translating gives CASSEGLDPYEQYF. The rearrangement uses TRBV2 and TRBJ2-7; D is unclear. This CDR3 has 14 amino acids. Trimming removed 1 base at V and 2 bases at J, with 9 bases between. Germline V gene lookup returns CDR1 SNHLY and CDR2 FYNNEI.

The chain couples TRBV27 to TRBJ2-2; D is perhaps TRBD1 (6 bases). V shed 3 bases and J shed 4 bases, with 9 bases lying between them. Per germline, CDR1 MNHEY and CDR2 SMNVEV (reference sequence). This CDR3 contains 14 residues. The CDR3 loop reads CASSLARGTGELFF. The CDR3 nucleotides read TGTGCCAGCAGTTTGGCCAGGGGCACCGGGGAGCTGTTTTTT.

The chain's CDR3 is CASSPTGGKAFF. The CDR3 DNA sequence: TGTGCCAGCAGCCCGACGGGGGGGAAAGCTTTCTTT. V and J are TRBV6-5 and TRBJ1-1, with a possible D match to TRBD1 (5 bases). The CDR3 covers 12 residues. Germline loops: CDR1 MNHEY, CDR2 SVGAGI. Trimming took 6 bases from V and 9 from J, leaving 14 bases between them.

The genes are TRBV6-6 and TRBJ1-1; possible D gene TRBD1, 5 bases. Germline CDR1 MNHNY, CDR2 SVGAGI (reference sequence). Trimming took off 2 bases at V and 3 bases at J, with 10 bases between the two ends. The CDR3 has 14 amino acids. The CDR3 region has the DNA TGTGCCAGCAGTTACAGGGAAGGGGACACTGAAGCTTTCTTT. Its translation: CASSYREGDTEAFF.

Concerning this clone itself: Because the CDR3 is missing its conserved closing phenylalanine or tryptophan, this is likely a read error. The CDR3 nucleotides read TGTGCCAGCAGTGAATGGGGAGAGACGGAAGGTCTTGATCAGCCCCAGCATTCT. Translating it yields CASSEWGETEGLDQPQHS. The chain combines TRBV25-1 with TRBJ1-5; no reliable D call. The CDR3 length is 18 residues. Germline assignment: CDR1 MGHDK and CDR2 SYGVNS. Trimming shortened V by 1 base and J by 5 bases, and 21 bases separated the two germline ends.

The chain couples TRBV28 to TRBJ1-5; D call uncertain. Germline CDR1 is MDHEN and CDR2 is SYDVKM. CDR3 length: 13 amino acids. Trimming took off 2 bases at V and 5 bases at J, with 7 bases between the two ends. CDR3 coding DNA: TGTGCCAGCAGTTTAGAGAACGATCAGCCCCAGCATTTT. This translates into CASSLENDQPQHF.

The chain is built from TRBV18 and TRBJ2-6; a possible D gene is TRBD2 (5 bases). The CDR3 loop spans 15 amino acids. V shed 3 bases and J shed 4 bases, with 10 bases lying between them. Per the germline V gene, CDR1 is KGHSH and CDR2 is LQKENI. The CDR3 coding sequence is TGTGCCAGCTCACCTTCGGGGTCCGGGGCCAACGTCCTGACTTTC. This sequence encodes CASSPSGSGANVLTF.

The rearrangement joins TRBV6-4 to TRBJ2-2; a possible D gene is TRBD2 (6 bases). This CDR3 spans 15 amino acids. V lost 0 bases and J lost 1, with 6 bases in between. Per the germline V gene, CDR1 is MRHNA and CDR2 is SNTAGT. The CDR3 protein is CASSDSSGNTGELFF. The CDR3 DNA reads as TGTGCCAGCAGTGACTCTAGCGGGAACACCGGGGAGCTGTTTTTT.

This chain connects TRBV7-8 to TRBJ1-1; no clear D. V lost 2 bases and J 8 bases, leaving 15 bases between the germline ends. The CDR3 covers 14 residues. From germline, CDR1 is SGHVS and CDR2 FQNEAQ. DNA of the CDR3: TGTGCCAGCAGCTTACGTATCCCGGACTACGAAGCTTTCTTT. As protein: CASSLRIPDYEAFF.